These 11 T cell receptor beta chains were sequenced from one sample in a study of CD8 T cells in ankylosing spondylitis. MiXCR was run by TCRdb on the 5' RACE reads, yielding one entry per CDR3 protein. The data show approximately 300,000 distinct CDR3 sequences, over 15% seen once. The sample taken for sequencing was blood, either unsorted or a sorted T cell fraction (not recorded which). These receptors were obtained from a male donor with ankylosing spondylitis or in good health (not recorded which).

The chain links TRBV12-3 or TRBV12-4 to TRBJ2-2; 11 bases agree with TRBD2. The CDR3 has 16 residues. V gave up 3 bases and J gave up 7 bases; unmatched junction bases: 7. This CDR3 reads CASSFPGTSGIGELFF. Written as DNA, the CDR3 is TGTGCCAGCAGTTTCCCCGGGACTAGCGGTATCGGGGAGCTGTTTTTT.

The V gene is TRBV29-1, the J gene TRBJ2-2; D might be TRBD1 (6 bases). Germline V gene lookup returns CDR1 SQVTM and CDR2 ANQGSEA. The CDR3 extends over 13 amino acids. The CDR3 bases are TGCACCATCGGGACACCGAACACCGGGGAGCTGTTTTTT. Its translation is CTIGTPNTGELFF.

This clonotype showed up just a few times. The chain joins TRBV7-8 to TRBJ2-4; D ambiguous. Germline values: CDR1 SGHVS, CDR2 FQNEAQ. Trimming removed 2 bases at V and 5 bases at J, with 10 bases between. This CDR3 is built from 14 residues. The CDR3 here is CASSLTPSENIQYF. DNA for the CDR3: TGTGCCAGCAGCTTAACCCCATCGGAAAACATTCAGTACTTC.

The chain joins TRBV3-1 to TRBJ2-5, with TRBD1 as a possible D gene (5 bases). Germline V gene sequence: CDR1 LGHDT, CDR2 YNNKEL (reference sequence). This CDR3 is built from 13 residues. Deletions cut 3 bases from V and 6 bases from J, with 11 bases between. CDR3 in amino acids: CASSHDDSQTQYF. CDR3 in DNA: TGTGCCAGCAGCCATGATGACAGCCAGACCCAGTACTTC.

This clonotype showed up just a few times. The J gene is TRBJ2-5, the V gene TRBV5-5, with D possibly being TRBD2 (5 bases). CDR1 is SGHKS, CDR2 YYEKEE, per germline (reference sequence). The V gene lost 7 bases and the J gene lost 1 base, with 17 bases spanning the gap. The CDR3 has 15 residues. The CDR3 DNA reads TGTGCCAGCTTTCTCATGGGCGGGCCCCAAGAGACCCAGTACTTC. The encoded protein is CASFLMGGPQETQYF. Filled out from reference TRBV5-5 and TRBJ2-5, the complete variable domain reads DAGVTQSPTHLIKTRGQQVTLRCSPISGHKSVSWYQQVLGQGPQFIFQYYEKEERGRGNFPDRFSARQFPNYSSELNVNALLLGDSALYLCASFLMGGPQETQYFGPGTRLLVL.

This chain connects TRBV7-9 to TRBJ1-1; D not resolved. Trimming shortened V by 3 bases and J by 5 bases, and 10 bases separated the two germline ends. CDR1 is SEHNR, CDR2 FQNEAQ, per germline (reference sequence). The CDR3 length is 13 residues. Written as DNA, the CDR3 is TGTGCCAGCAGCTTGGGGAAGAGTACTGAAGCTTTCTTT. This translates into CASSLGKSTEAFF.

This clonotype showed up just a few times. In DNA form, the CDR3 reads TGTGCCAGCAGCGCGGAGGCGGGCACCGGGGAGCTGTTTTTT. Translating gives CASSAEAGTGELFF. V gene TRBV9 combines with J gene TRBJ2-2; D may be TRBD2 (5 bases). Germline CDR1 reads SGDLS; CDR2 reads YYNGEE. The CDR3 covers 14 residues. Trimming shortened V by 3 bases and J by 4 bases, and 10 bases separated the two germline ends.

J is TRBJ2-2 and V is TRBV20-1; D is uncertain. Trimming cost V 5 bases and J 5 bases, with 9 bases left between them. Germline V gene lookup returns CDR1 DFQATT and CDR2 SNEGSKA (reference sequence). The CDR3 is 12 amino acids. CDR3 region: CSAYFWTGELFF. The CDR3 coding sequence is TGCAGTGCTTATTTTTGGACCGGGGAGCTGTTTTTT.

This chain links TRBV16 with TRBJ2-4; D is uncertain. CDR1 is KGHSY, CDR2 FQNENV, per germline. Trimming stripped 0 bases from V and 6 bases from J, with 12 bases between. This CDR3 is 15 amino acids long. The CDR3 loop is CASSQSNPSLNIQYF. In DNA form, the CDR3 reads TGTGCCAGCAGCCAATCGAATCCCAGCTTAAACATTCAGTACTTC.

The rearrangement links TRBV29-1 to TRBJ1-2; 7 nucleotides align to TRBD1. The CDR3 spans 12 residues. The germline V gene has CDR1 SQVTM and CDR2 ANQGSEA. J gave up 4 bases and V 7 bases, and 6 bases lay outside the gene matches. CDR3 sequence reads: CSGGQGVYGYTF. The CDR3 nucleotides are TGCAGCGGGGGGCAGGGGGTCTATGGCTACACCTTC.

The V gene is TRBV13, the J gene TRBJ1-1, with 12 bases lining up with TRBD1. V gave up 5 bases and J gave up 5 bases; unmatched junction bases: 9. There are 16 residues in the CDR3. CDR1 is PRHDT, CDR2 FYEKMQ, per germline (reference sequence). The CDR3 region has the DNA TGTGCCAGCAGCCACCGGGACAGGGGGCGCGGGACTGAAGCTTTCTTT. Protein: CASSHRDRGRGTEAFF. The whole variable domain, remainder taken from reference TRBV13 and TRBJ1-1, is AAGVIQSPRHLIKEKRETATLKCYPIPRHDTVYWYQQGPGQDPQFLISFYEKMQSDKGSIPDRFSAQQFSDYHSELNMSSLELGDSALYFCASSHRDRGRGTEAFFGQGTRLTVV.